This TCR beta chain was found in a study of shared clonotypes between healthy human individuals (dated by TCRdb to about 2020). Context from the whole study: Three men and a couple of women, aged 18 to 49 years, made up the cohort. Per donor, three plates each were used for CD4 naive and CD4 memory, two for CD8 naive, and one for CD8 memory. The study deeply sequenced blood TCR repertoires of about 5 healthy adults to estimate repertoire size and the extent of clonotype sharing between individuals. To increase sequencing depth and limit assay-specific biases, TCR repertoire library preparation and sequencing were carried out by different laboratories using diverse techniques. Per donor, leukapheresis produced somewhere between about 0.9 and 9 billion PBMCs. Broader findings and caveats from the paper: Only blood was sampled, and tissue TCR repertoires likely differ from those in blood. Sharing across four donors was observed for about 4.8% of naive CD4, over 3% of naive CD8, over 2% of memory CD4, and less than 0.45% of memory CD8 clonotypes. Pairwise subsampling led to the expectation that sequencing depth would affect the degree of clonotype sharing among donors. Even with the large sequencing depth, rarefaction of the sorted-subset datasets indicated that sequencing was incomplete. Compared with non-shared clonotypes, the clonotypes found in all four sorted-subset donors had higher generation probabilities. Naive subsets generally had larger estimated clonotype richness than memory subsets. Because the study included only a small number of donors, the genetic and exposure-history diversity represented was limited.

Using the deep immunoSEQ assay, TCR CDR3 regions were amplified from genomic DNA by multiplex PCR. Extracted genomic DNA from each cell subset was spread evenly across all wells of several immunoSEQ 96-well plates, with each plate serving as a replicate. For sorted subsets, around 200 ng genomic DNA, equal to some 30,000 T cell genomes, was loaded into each replicate PCR. The purified libraries were quantified using a Qubit 3.0 fluorometer, sized with a Bioanalyzer 2100, and then quantified again using the KAPA Library Quantification kit. Every immunoSEQ 96-well plate was sequenced on a separate single-read 150-cycle Illumina NextSeq 550 flow cell. The paper's processing steps were these. The immunoSEQ output contained only junctional sequences without quality scores, so filtering could not match that applied to full-length reads. Sequences were annotated with PyIR, a Python wrapper for IgBLAST v1.9, using IMGT germline references to assign V/J genes and CDR3. Reads were removed for weak V/J assignments (E-value above 1e-6), missing CDR3, stop codons, out-of-frame junctions, or ambiguous translated residues. V3J clonotypes were defined as sequences sharing the same inferred V gene, J gene, and CDR3 amino acid sequence. To compute the percentage overlap between repertoires, the number of shared unique clonotypes was divided by the size of the smaller repertoire. Repertoire richness was assessed with RTK rarefaction, the Chao1 estimator, and Recon v2.1 estimates of unobserved clonotypes. For all TCRbeta clonotypes obtained by the gDNA method from a handful of donors, generation probabilities were computed with OLGA. TCRdb took this table from immuneACCESS and kept in-frame rearrangements with V and J called. Such tables lack part of the clones; where checked against another copy, unresolved V genes explain under half of the gap, and the rest is unexplained. V and J calls and clone size are given by that table; D and trimming were obtained from the DNA. Within this sample are millions of clones, with approximately 93% of them counted one time only. In total, the top ten clones hold approximately 0.4% of the sample.

With regard to this clone: Its antigen remains undetermined. No much larger clone exists at a distance of one base, and base qualities are not known.

From the germline V gene (reference sequence), CDR1 is LNHNV and CDR2 is YYDKDF. V is pared back by 2 bases and J by 6 bases, with 11 bases lying between the germline termini. The cysteine opens and the phenylalanine closes a CDR3 of 14 amino acids. Here the CDR3 DNA is all that survives: 42 bases in frame from base 1. The donors were healthy, HIV-negative adults who had no recently reported acute infections or vaccinations. Every donor was a Caucasian adult residing in Nashville, Tennessee, USA. CD4+ T cells were enriched by magnetic negative selection, after which naive cells were positively selected on CD45RA and the negative fraction was taken as the memory subset. After blood collection by leukapheresis, PBMCs were isolated using Ficoll-Histopaque density gradient centrifugation and then cryopreserved in the vapor phase of liquid nitrogen. Purity and quantity of every magnetically sorted T cell population were checked by analytical flow cytometry. From each sorted fraction, genomic DNA was isolated and quantified by UV absorbance on a Nanodrop 2000c.

Sequences were obtained from naive CD4+ T cells from PBMCs. Explained via the paper, the cell subset or site label denotes: CD45RA+ positively selected. This TCR derives from a man between 18 and 29 years old in good health. Some clones in this sample may be carry-over from other donors' samples. The rearranged chain carries TRBV15 and TRBJ2-1, with a weak D call of TRBD2 (5 bases match). The CDR3 reads as follows: CATSRSRTVNEQFF. The DNA sequence is TGTGCCACCAGCAGATCTCGGACTGTCAATGAGCAGTTCTTC.